This record looks at one T cell receptor beta chain sequence and its context. This entry comes from a study of OX40 agonist ivuxolimab in advanced cancers. At the level of the study: Subjects had a mean age of about 61 years, with a range of roughly 23 to 80; more than 75% were male. Among those treated, three patients had partial responses, one with hepatocellular carcinoma and two with cutaneous melanoma.

The protocol was immunoSEQ multiplex PCR, while the TCRdb copy is restricted to in-frame clones and leaves out a portion. The table lists about 62,000 clones, around 79% of them singletons. The CDR3 is 14 residues long. The germline V gene encodes CDR1 MRHNA and CDR2 SNTAGT. Between the trimmed V and J ends, which lost 7 bases and 2 bases, there was a span of 14 bases. This sequence joins TRBV6-4 and TRBJ1-1; TRBD1 is a possible D gene (5 bases). The sequence came from an adult with an advanced solid tumor such as melanoma, head and neck, liver or kidney cancer. Sequences were derived from CD4+ or CD8+ T cells sorted from blood, sampled in a trial of the OX40 agonist ivuxolimab. The CDR3 nucleotides are TGTGCCAGCATCGTGGGGGGGTCCAACACTGAAGCTTTCTTT. Its translation is CASIVGGSNTEAFF.